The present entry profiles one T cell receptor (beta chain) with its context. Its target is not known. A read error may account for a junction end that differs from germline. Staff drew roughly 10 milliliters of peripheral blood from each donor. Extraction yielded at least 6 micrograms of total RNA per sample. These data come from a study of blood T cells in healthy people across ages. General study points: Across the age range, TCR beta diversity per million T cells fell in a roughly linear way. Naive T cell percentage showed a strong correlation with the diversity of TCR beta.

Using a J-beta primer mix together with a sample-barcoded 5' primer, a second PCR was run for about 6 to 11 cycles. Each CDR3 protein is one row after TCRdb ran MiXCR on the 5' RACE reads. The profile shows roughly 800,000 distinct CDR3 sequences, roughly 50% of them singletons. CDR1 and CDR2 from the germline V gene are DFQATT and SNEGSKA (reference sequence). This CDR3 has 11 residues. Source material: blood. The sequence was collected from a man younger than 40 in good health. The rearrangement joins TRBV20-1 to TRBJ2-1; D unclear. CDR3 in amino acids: CSAGDLGEQFF. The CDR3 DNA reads TGCAGTGCTGGAGATCTGGGTGAGCAGTTCTTC.